This T cell receptor beta chain originates from a study of spatial heterogeneity in lung cancer. Study-wide context: Detection consistently captured more beta-chain sequences than alpha-chain sequences.

Study conclusions and caveats: Expanded intratumoral alpha and beta TCR counts tracked tumor mutation counts.

Every individual TCR cDNA molecule carried its own unique molecular identifier, which allowed correction of PCR and sequencing errors. MiXCR was run by TCRdb on the 5' RACE reads, yielding one entry per CDR3 protein. This sample has tens of thousands of distinct CDR3 sequences, with over 4% found just once. Time point specified: sample taken at primary tumor resection. This clonotype is medium-sized by share. The antigen is not known. Sample: lung tumor tissue, taken at surgery. The TCR sequence derives from a male donor with early-stage non-small cell lung cancer.

The CDR3 here is CASRGPGGYNEQFF. In DNA, the CDR3 is TGTGCCAGCAGAGGACCCGGAGGTTACAATGAGCAGTTCTTC. The chain employs TRBV28 and TRBJ2-1, with a weak D call TRBD2 (5 bases). CDR1 is MDHEN, CDR2 SYDVKM, per germline. This CDR3 is 14 amino acids long. V was shortened by 6 bases and J by 4 bases, with 13 bases between the two germline ends. Together with reference TRBV28 and TRBJ2-1, the CDR3 gives the full variable domain: DVKVTQSSRYLVKRTGEKVFLECVQDMDHENMFWYRQDPGLGLRLIYFSYDVKMKEKGDIPEGYSVSREKKERFSLILESASTNQTSMYLCASRGPGGYNEQFFGPGTRLTVL.